This T cell receptor (beta chain) was observed in a study of response to subunit inactivated influenza vaccine. Via MiXCR, TCRdb re-called the RT-PCR reads, giving one row per CDR3 protein. The sample holds about 500,000 distinct CDR3 sequences; about 17% are singletons and the top ten take approximately 3%. This CDR3 comprises 15 residues. The V segment lost 5 bases and the J segment 5 bases; nucleotides outside the gene matches: 7. A remark on this clonotype: Its antigen is unknown.

Broader study findings: Few new T cells, the authors suggested, are recruited by each seasonal influenza vaccination.

The genes are TRBV12-3 or TRBV12-4 and TRBJ2-3; 10 bases line up with TRBD1. The input for sequencing was CD4+ T cells sorted from PBMCs, taken around 25 months after vaccination. The sequence came from a man aged 45 to 70 who received an inactivated influenza vaccine. The CDR3, as DNA: TGTGCCAGCAGTCCTGGGGGACAGGGGCGAGATACGCAGTATTTT. As protein: CASSPGGQGRDTQYF.